This T cell receptor (beta chain) was sequenced in a study of blood T cell repertoires in COVID-19. Study details: Specimens from acute and convalescent COVID-19 originated in the United States, Italy and Spain.

Trimming at V came to 4 bases and at J to 1 base, leaving 0 bases not matched to a gene. The V gene's germline CDR1 is MGHRA and CDR2 YSYEKL. This CDR3 is 14 amino acids long. The authors' processing: Estimates of nucleated cell counts were drawn from the amplification of reference gene primers. Using immunoSEQ multiplex PCR, the repertoire was profiled, and TCRdb retains in-frame clones only, with some absent. V, J and clone size reflect that table, while D and trimming were determined from the DNA. The profile covers over 80,000 clones, with around 75% appearing a single time and around 4.2% taken by the ten largest.

The V call is TRBV4-1, the J call TRBJ2-2, with 7 positions matching TRBD1. The sequence was obtained from a woman between 50 and 59 years old with acute or convalescent COVID-19. Sequencing was performed on peripheral blood. CDR3: CASSRQGNTGELFF. The CDR3 DNA sequence: TGCGCCAGCAGCCGACAGGGGAACACCGGGGAGCTGTTTTTT.